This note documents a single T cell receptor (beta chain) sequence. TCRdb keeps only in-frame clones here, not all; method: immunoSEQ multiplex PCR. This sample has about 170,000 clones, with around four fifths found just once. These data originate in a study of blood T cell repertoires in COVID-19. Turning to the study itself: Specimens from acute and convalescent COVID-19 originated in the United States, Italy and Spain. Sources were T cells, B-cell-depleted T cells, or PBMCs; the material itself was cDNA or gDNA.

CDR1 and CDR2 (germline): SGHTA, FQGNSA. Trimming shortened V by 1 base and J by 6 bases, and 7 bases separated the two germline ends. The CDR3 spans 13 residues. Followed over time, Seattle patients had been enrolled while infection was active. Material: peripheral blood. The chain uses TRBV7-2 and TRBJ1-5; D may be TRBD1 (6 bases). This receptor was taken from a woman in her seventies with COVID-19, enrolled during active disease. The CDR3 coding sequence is TGTGCCAGCAGCTTAGAGACAGGTCAGCCCCAGCATTTT. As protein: CASSLETGQPQHF. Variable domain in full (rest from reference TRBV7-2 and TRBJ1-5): GAGVSQSPSNKVTEKGKDVELRCDPISGHTALYWYRQSLGQGLEFLIYFQGNSAPDKSGLPSDRFSAERTGGSVSTLTIQRTQQEDSAVYLCASSLETGQPQHFGDGTRLSIL.